The present entry profiles one T cell receptor (beta chain) with its context. There is no known antigen for this receptor. It has no much larger one-base neighbor in the sample; base qualities were not kept. Patients with autoimmune disease history or receiving systemic immunosuppression were excluded from the trial. Peripheral blood for TCR sequencing was drawn from every dose cohort at baseline, at cycle 4 day 1 and at cycle 7 day 1. The samples were drawn from a first-in-human, open-label, multicenter phase I dose-escalation trial of ivuxolimab. Adults with locally advanced or metastatic melanoma, renal cell, hepatocellular, or head and neck squamous cell carcinoma were enrolled in the trial. CD4+ and CD8+ T cells were sorted separately from peripheral blood before TCR sequencing. Genomic DNA was extracted from sorted cells for sequencing of the TCRbeta CDR3 region. TCRbeta CDR3 regions were sequenced using the immunoSEQ Assay. The immuneACCESS repertoire file appears here via TCRdb, limited to in-frame rearrangements. These files lack a portion of the clones; in checked studies, under half of the deficit traces to unresolved V genes, and the cause of the others is not known. In this sample the table shows 35,000 to 40,000 clones, around 80% of which occur a single time. The ten largest clones take up roughly 2% of the sample.

This entry is derived from a study of OX40 agonist ivuxolimab in advanced cancers. For the study in its entirety: Ivuxolimab, which targeted the costimulatory receptor OX40 (CD134), was an agonistic, fully human IgG2 monoclonal antibody. Intravenous ivuxolimab was administered to patients every 2 weeks at six dose levels: 0.01, 0.1, 0.3, 1.5, 3 and 10 mg/kg. Of the roughly 51 patients in dose escalation, about 19 had hepatocellular carcinoma, roughly 15 had melanoma, 9 had renal cell carcinoma and 9 had head and neck cancer. In the dose-escalation cohort, roughly 80% of patients were male, and the mean age was about 55 years, with a range of roughly 20 to 79. Prior anti-PD-1, anti-PD-L1 or anti-CTLA-4 therapy was permitted, and 40% to 50% of dose-escalation patients had received checkpoint inhibitors. Partial responses were achieved by three dose-escalation patients, of whom one had hepatocellular carcinoma and two had cutaneous melanoma. The point of sequencing TCRbeta in the periphery was to test whether ivuxolimab changed TCR sequence diversity and drove clonal T-cell expansion. The monotherapy dose-escalation portion (N ≈ 56 patients) of the phase I ivuxolimab trial is reported in the paper.

The paper's findings and limits, for the study overall: After ivuxolimab, CD8+ T cells had more expanded clones than CD4+ T cells on average. At doses from 0.1 to 3.0 mg/kg, clonal expansion was seen in both CD4+ and CD8+ blood T cells between baseline and week 6. In the 0.1-3.0 mg/kg groups, partial responders were among the patients with the lowest normalized peripheral clonal expansion, particularly in CD8+ T cells. Low levels of normalized T-cell clonal expansion were also seen in some patients who did not respond. The antigen specificity of the peripheral T cells that underwent clonal expansion was not determined.

This TCR derives from an adult with an advanced solid tumor such as melanoma, head and neck, liver or kidney cancer. The material was CD4+ or CD8+ T cells sorted from blood, obtained in a trial of the OX40 agonist ivuxolimab.

The DNA sequence is given as TGTGCCAGCTCACCCAGTAGCACAGATACGCAGTATTTT. Its product reads: CASSPSSTDTQYF. The sequence joins TRBV18 to TRBJ2-3, with the D gene uncertain. The germline V gene specifies KGHSH as CDR1 and LQKENI as CDR2. Relative to germline, V is 3 bases shorter and J is 0 bases shorter, with 4 bases between their ends. Measured from the cysteine to the phenylalanine, the CDR3 is 13 residues long. Only the CDR3 region is kept as DNA, spanning 39 bases read in frame from base 1.